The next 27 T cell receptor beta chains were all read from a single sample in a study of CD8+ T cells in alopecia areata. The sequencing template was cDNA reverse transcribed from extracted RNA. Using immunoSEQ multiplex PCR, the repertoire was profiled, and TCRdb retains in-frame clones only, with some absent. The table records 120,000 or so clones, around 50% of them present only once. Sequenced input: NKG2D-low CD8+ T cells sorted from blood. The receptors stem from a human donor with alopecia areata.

The CDR3 is CASLGRGGYTF. The CDR3 DNA reads TGTGCCAGCCTCGGCAGAGGTGGCTACACCTTC. The chain uses TRBV9 and TRBJ1-2; D uncertain. Trimming left V 7 bases short and J 7 bases short, with 11 bases between. The CDR3 has 11 residues. CDR1 and CDR2 from the germline V gene are SGDLS and YYNGEE.

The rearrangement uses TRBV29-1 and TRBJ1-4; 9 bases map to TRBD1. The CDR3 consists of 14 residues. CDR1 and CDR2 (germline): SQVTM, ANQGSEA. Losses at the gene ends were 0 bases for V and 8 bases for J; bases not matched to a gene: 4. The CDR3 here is CSVEETGGGEKLFF. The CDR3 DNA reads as TGCAGCGTTGAAGAGACAGGGGGAGGCGAAAAACTGTTTTTT. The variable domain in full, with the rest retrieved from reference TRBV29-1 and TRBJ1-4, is SAVISQKPSRDICQRGTSLTIQCQVDSQVTMMFWYRQQPGQSLTLIATANQGSEATYESGFVIDKFPISRPNLTFSTLTVSNMSPEDSSIYLCSVEETGGGEKLFFGSGTQLSVL.

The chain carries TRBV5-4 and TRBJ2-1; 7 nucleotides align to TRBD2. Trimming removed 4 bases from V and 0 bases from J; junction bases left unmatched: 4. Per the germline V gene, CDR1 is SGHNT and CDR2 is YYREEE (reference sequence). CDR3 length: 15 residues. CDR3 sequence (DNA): TGTGCCAGCAGCCCGAGGACTAGCTCCTACAATGAGCAGTTCTTC. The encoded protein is CASSPRTSSYNEQFF. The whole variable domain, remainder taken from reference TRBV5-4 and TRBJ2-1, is ETGVTQSPTHLIKTRGQQVTLRCSSQSGHNTVSWYQQALGQGPQFIFQYYREEENGRGNFPPRFSGLQFPNYSSELNVNALELDDSALYLCASSPRTSSYNEQFFGPGTRLTVL.

The CDR3 spells CASSLGWRAGDNEQFF. DNA of the CDR3: TGCGCCAGCAGCTTGGGTTGGAGAGCGGGAGACAATGAGCAGTTCTTC. The gene calls are TRBV5-1 and TRBJ2-1; 8 bases are a match to TRBD2. The junction had 7 bases not matched to a gene; V was cut back by 0 bases and J by 5 bases. There are 16 residues in the CDR3. In germline, CDR1 is SGHRS, CDR2 YFSETQ.

For the CDR3, the DNA is TGTGCCTGGAGTGCAGGGCAGGGCACAGATACGCAGTATTTT. Encoded protein: CAWSAGQGTDTQYF. This chain uses TRBV30 with TRBJ2-3; a possible D gene is TRBD1 (5 bases). Trimming shortened V by 1 base and J by 1 base, and 9 bases separated the two germline ends. In germline, CDR1 is GTSNPN, CDR2 SVGIG (reference sequence). CDR3 size: 14 residues.

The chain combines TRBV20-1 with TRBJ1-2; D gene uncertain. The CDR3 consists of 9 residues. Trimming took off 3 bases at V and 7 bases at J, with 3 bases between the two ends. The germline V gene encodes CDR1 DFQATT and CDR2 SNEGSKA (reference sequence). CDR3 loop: CSARPGYTF. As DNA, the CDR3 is TGCAGTGCTAGGCCTGGCTACACCTTC.

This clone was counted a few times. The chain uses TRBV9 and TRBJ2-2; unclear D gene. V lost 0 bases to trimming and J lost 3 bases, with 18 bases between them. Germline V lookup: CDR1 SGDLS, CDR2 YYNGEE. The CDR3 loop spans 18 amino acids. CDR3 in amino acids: CASSVDWWVSSDTGELFF. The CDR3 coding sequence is TGTGCCAGCAGCGTAGATTGGTGGGTCAGTTCGGACACCGGGGAGCTGTTTTTT. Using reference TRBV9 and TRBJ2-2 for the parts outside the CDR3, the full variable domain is DSGVTQTPKHLITATGQRVTLRCSPRSGDLSVYWYQQSLDQGLQFLIQYYNGEERAKGNILERFSAQQFPDLHSELNLSSLELGDSALYFCASSVDWWVSSDTGELFFGEGSRLTVL.

DNA for the CDR3: TGCGCCAGCAGCTTAGGGAGTCGCAATGAGCAGTTCTTC. It specifies CASSLGSRNEQFF. The chain has TRBV5-1 and TRBJ2-1, with D maybe TRBD2 (5 bases). This CDR3 region has 13 residues. The V gene's germline CDR1 is SGHRS and CDR2 YFSETQ. Trimming removed 2 bases from V and 6 bases from J, with 9 bases in between. Filled out from reference TRBV5-1 and TRBJ2-1, the complete variable domain reads KAGVTQTPRYLIKTRGQQVTLSCSPISGHRSVSWYQQTPGQGLQFLFEYFSETQRNKGNFPGRFSGRQFSNSRSEMNVSTLELGDSALYLCASSLGSRNEQFFGPGTRLTVL.

In DNA, the CDR3 is TGCAGCGCTTACCGCTTGACCGGGACAGGGATCTACGAGCAGTACTTC. Amino acid sequence: CSAYRLTGTGIYEQYF. The chain joins TRBV29-1 to TRBJ2-7; 9 bases align to TRBD1. V was clipped by 7 bases and J by 3 bases; unmatched bases: 16. The germline gives CDR1 SQVTM, CDR2 ANQGSEA. There are 16 residues in the CDR3.

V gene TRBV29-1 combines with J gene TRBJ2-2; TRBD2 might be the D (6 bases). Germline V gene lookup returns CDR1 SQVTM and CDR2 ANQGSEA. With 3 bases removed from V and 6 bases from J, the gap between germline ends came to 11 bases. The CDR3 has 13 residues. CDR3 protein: CSVEGGNPGELFF. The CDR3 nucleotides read TGCAGCGTTGAGGGGGGAAACCCCGGGGAGCTGTTTTTT.

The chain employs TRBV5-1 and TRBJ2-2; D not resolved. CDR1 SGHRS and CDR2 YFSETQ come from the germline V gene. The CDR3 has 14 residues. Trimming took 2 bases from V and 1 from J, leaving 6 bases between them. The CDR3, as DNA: TGCGCCAGCAGCTTTTACGAGAACACCGGGGAGCTGTTTTTT. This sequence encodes CASSFYENTGELFF.

CDR3 in amino acids: CSVEGQGDNEQFF. The CDR3, as DNA: TGCAGCGTTGAGGGACAGGGGGACAATGAGCAGTTCTTC. The rearrangement uses TRBV29-1 and TRBJ2-1; 11 bases are shared with TRBD1. With V trimmed by 3 bases and J by 5 bases, 0 bases remained unmatched. This CDR3 has 13 amino acids. Germline values: CDR1 SQVTM, CDR2 ANQGSEA.

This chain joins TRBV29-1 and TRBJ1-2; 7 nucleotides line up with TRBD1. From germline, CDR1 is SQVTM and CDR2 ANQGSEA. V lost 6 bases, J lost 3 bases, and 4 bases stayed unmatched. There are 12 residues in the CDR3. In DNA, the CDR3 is TGCAGCGTGATTGGGACAGACTATGGCTACACCTTC. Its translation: CSVIGTDYGYTF.

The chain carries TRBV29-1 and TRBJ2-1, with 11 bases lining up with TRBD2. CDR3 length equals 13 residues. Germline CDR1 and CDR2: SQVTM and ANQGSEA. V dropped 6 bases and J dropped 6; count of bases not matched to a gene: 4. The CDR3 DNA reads TGCAGCGTACTAGCGGGAGATCTCAATGAGCAGTTCTTC. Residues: CSVLAGDLNEQFF.

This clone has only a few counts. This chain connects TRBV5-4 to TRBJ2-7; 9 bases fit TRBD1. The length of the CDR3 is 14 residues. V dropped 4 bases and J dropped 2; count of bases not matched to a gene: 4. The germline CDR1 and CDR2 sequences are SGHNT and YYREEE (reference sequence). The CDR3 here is CASSPWDRAYEQYF. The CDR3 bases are TGTGCCAGCAGCCCGTGGGACAGGGCCTACGAGCAGTACTTC. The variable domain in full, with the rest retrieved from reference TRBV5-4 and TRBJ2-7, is ETGVTQSPTHLIKTRGQQVTLRCSSQSGHNTVSWYQQALGQGPQFIFQYYREEENGRGNFPPRFSGLQFPNYSSELNVNALELDDSALYLCASSPWDRAYEQYFGPGTRLTVT.

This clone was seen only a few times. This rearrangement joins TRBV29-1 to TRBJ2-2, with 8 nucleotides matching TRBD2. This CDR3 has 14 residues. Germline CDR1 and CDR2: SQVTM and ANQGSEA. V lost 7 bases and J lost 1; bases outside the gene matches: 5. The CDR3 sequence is CSARLARNTGELFF. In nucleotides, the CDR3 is TGCAGCGCTAGACTAGCGAGGAACACCGGGGAGCTGTTTTTT.

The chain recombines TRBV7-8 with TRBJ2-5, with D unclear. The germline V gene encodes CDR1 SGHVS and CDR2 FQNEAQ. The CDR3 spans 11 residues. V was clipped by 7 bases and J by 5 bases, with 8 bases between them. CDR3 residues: CASTIGETQYF. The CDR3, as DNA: TGTGCCAGCACTATTGGTGAGACCCAGTACTTC.

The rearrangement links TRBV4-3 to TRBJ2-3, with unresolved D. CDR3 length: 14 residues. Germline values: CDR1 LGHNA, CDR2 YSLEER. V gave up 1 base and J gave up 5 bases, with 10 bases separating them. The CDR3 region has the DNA TGCGCCAGCAGCCAAGGGACGATGTTAGATACGCAGTATTTT. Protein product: CASSQGTMLDTQYF.

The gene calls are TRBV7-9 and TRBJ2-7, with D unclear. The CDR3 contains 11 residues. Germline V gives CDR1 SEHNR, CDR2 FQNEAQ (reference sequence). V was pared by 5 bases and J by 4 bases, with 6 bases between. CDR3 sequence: CASSARYEQYF. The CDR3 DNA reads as TGTGCCAGCAGCGCCCGGTACGAGCAGTACTTC.

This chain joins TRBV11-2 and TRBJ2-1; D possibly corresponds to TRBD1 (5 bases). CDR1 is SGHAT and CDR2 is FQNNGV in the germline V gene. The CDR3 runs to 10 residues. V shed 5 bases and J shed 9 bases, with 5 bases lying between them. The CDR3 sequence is CASSRGEQFF. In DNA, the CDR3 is TGTGCCAGCAGCAGGGGTGAGCAGTTCTTC.

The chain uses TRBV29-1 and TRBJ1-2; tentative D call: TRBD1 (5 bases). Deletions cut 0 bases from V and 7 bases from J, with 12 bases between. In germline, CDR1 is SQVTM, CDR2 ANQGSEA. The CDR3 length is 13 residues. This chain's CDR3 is CSVEESGWRGYTF. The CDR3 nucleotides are TGCAGCGTTGAAGAGTCAGGGTGGCGTGGCTACACCTTC.

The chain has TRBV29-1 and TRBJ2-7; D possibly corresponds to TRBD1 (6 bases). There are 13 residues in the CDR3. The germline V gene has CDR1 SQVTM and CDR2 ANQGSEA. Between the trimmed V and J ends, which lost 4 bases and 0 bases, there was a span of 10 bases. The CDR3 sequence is CSVGDTSSYEQYF. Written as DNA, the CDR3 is TGCAGCGTTGGGGACACCTCCTCCTACGAGCAGTACTTC.

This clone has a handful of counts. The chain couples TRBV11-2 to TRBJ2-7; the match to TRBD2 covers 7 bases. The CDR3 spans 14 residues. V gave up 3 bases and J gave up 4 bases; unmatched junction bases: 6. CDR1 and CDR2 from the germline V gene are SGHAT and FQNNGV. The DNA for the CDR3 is TGTGCCAGCAGCTTCGGCGGGGAGGGGTACGAGCAGTACTTC. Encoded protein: CASSFGGEGYEQYF.

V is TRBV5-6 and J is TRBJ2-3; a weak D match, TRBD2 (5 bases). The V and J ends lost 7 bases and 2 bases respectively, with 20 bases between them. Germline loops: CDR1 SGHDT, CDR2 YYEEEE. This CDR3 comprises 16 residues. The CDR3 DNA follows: TGTGCCAGCGGTTCGAGGGCTAGCCTTTTCACAGATACGCAGTATTTT. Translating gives CASGSRASLFTDTQYF.

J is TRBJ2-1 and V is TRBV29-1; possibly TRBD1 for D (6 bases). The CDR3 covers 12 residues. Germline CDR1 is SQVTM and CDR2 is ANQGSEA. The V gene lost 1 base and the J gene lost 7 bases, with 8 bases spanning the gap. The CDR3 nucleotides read TGCAGCGTTGAAGGGACAGCGAATGAGCAGTTCTTC. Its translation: CSVEGTANEQFF.

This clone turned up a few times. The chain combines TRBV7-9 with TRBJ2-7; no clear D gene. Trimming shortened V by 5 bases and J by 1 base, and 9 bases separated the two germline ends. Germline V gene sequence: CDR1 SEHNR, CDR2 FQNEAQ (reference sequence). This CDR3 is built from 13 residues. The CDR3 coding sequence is TGTGCCAGCAGCCAATGGGGATCCTACGAGCAGTACTTC. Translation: CASSQWGSYEQYF.

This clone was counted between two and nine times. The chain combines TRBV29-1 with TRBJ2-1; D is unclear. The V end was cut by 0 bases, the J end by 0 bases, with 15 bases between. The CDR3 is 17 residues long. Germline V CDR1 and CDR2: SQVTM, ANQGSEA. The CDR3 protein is CSVEDAASVGSYNEQFF. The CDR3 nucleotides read TGCAGCGTTGAAGATGCGGCCTCCGTGGGCTCCTACAATGAGCAGTTCTTC.